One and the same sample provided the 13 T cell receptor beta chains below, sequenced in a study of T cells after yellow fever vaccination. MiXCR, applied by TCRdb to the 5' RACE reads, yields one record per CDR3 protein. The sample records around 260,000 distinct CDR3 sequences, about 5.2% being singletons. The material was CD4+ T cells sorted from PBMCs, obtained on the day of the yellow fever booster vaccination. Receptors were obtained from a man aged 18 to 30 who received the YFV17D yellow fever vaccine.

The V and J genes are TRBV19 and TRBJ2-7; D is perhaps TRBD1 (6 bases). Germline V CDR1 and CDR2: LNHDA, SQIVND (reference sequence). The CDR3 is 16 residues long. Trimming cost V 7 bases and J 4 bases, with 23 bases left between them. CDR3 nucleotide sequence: TGTGCCAGTATCGAAGCGGAGGACAGTTTGATATACGAGCAGTACTTC. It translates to CASIEAEDSLIYEQYF.

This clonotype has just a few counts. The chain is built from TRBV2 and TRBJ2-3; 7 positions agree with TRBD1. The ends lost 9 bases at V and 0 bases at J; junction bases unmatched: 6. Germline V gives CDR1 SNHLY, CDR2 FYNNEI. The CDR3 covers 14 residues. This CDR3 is CASREGASTDTQYF. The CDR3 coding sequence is TGTGCCAGTCGAGAGGGGGCTAGCACAGATACGCAGTATTTT.

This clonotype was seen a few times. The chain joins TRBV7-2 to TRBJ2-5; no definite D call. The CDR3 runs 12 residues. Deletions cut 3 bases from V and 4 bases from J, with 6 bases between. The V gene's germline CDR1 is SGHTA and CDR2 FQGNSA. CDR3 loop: CASSFNRETQYF. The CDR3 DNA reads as TGTGCCAGCAGCTTCAATCGAGAGACCCAGTACTTC.

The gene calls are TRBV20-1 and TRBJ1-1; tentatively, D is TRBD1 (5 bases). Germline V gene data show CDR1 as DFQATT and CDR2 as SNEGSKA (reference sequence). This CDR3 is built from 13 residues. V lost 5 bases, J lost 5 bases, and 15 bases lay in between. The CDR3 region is CSAPRAGWTEAFF. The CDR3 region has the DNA TGCAGTGCTCCGCGGGCAGGGTGGACTGAAGCTTTCTTT.

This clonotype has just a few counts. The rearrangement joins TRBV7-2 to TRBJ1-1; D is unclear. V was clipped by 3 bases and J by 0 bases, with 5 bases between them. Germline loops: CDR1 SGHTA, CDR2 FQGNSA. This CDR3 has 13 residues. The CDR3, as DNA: TGTGCCAGCAGCTTTTCTCTGAACACTGAAGCTTTCTTT. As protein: CASSFSLNTEAFF.

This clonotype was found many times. CDR3 sequence reads: CATGILGGNEQFF. The CDR3 DNA reads as TGTGCCACGGGTATACTAGGTGGGAATGAGCAGTTCTTC. The rearrangement links TRBV24-1 to TRBJ2-1; possible D gene TRBD2, 5 bases. The CDR3 covers 13 residues. CDR1 is KGHDR, CDR2 SFDVKD, per germline. V gave up 10 bases and J gave up 7 bases, with 16 bases separating them.

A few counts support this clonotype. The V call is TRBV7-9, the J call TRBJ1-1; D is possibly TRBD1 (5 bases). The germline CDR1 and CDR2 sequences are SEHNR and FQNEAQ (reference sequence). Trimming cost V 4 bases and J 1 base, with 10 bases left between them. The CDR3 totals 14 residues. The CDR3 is CASSSRDENTEAFF. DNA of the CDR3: TGTGCCAGCAGCTCCAGGGATGAGAACACTGAAGCTTTCTTT.

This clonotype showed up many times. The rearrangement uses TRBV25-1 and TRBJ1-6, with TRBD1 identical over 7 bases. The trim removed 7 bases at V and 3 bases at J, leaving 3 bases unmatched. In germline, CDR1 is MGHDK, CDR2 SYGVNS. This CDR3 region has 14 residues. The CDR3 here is CASNRDSYNSPLHF. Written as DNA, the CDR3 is TGTGCCAGCAACCGGGACAGCTATAATTCACCCCTCCACTTT.

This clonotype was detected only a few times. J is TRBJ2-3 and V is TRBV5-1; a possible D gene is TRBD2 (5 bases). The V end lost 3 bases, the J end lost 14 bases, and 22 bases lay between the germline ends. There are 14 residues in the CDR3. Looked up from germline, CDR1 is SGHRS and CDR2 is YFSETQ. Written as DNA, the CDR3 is TGCGCCAGCAGCTCCTCGGGATCTGGGTGGAGCCGGTATTTT. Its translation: CASSSSGSGWSRYF.

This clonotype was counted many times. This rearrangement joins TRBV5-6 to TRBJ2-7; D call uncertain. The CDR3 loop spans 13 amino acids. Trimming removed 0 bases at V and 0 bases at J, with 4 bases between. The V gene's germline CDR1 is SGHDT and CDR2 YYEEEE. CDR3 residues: CASSLAISYEQYF. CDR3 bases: TGTGCCAGCAGCTTGGCCATCTCCTACGAGCAGTACTTC.

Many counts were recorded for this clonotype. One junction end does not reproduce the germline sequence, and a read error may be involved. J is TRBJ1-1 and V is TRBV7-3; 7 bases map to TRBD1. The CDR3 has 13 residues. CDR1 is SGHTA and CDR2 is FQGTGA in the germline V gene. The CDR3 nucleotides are TGCGCCAGCAGCTCCCAGGGGGACACTGAAGCTTTCTTT. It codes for CASSSQGDTEAFF.

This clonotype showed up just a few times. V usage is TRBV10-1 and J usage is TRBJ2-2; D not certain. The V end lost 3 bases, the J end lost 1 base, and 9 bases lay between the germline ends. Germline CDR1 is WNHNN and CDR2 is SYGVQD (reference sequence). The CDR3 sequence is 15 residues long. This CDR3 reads CASSESLRNTGELFF. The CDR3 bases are TGCGCCAGCAGTGAAAGTTTAAGGAACACCGGGGAGCTGTTTTTT.

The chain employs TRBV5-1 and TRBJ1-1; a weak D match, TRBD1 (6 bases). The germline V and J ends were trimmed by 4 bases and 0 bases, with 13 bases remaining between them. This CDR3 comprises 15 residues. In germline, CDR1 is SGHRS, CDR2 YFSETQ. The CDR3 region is CASSVDRSLNTEAFF. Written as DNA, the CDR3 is TGCGCCAGCAGCGTGGACAGATCTTTGAACACTGAAGCTTTCTTT. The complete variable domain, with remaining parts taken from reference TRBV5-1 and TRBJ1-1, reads KAGVTQTPRYLIKTRGQQVTLSCSPISGHRSVSWYQQTPGQGLQFLFEYFSETQRNKGNFPGRFSGRQFSNSRSEMNVSTLELGDSALYLCASSVDRSLNTEAFFGQGTRLTVV.